This T cell receptor beta chain was sequenced in a study of blood T cell repertoires in COVID-19. Germline V gives CDR1 LNHDA, CDR2 SQIVND (reference sequence). V lost 6 bases to trimming and J lost 4 bases, with 16 bases between them. The CDR3 has 14 residues. Authors' analysis steps: How many nucleated cells were present was estimated from reference gene primer amplification. Data came from immunoSEQ multiplex PCR; TCRdb stores just in-frame clones and leaves some out. V and J calls and clone size come straight from that table; D and trimming were deduced from the DNA. The data contain over 200,000 clones, over 75% of them singletons.

The rearrangement uses TRBV19 and TRBJ2-7; tentatively, D is TRBD1 (6 bases). Sequencing was performed on peripheral blood. The TCR comes from a woman in her 50s with acute or convalescent COVID-19. In nucleotides, the CDR3 is TGTGCCAGTAGCCCGACAGGTACGACTTACGAGCAGTACTTC. Translated, it gives CASSPTGTTYEQYF.